The source of this T cell receptor (beta chain) is a study of blood T cell repertoires in COVID-19. Authors' data handling: Amplification of reference gene primers provided the estimated nucleated cell counts. The method was immunoSEQ multiplex PCR; TCRdb's version includes in-frame clones alone and lacks a portion of them. The V and J calls and clone size were taken over from that table, and D and trimming were inferred from the DNA. The data show about 190,000 clones, approximately 86% seen once. Germline CDR1 is SGDLS and CDR2 is YYNGEE. The V end lost 0 bases, the J end lost 7 bases, and 14 bases lay between the germline ends. The CDR3 is made up of 16 amino acids.

The clonotype originates from a man aged 25 to 45 with acute or convalescent COVID-19. This chain links TRBV9 with TRBJ1-6, with a weak D call TRBD1 (6 bases). The sequenced material came from peripheral blood. The CDR3, as DNA: TGTGCCAGCAGCGTAGGACAGGCCTTATGGAATTCACCCCTCCACTTT. Encoded protein: CASSVGQALWNSPLHF.